This is a list of T cell receptor beta chains from one sample in a study of CD8+CD57+ T cells in acquired aplastic anemia. TCRdb recomputed calls from the reads with MiXCR, one row per CDR3 protein. The repertoire holds more than 150,000 distinct CDR3 sequences, under 70% seen once, with under 60% in the top ten. The sample taken for sequencing was sorted CD4+, CD8+, or CD8+CD57+ T cells (not recorded which) from PBMCs. The receptors were sampled from a human donor with severe aplastic anemia or a healthy control (not recorded which). Each CDR3 is given with its conserved first and last residue. Fields, in order: D gene, V gene, J gene, clone size, CDR3 DNA, CDR3 protein. The D gene is left open where the match is weak. Clone size is not always given. Where it is, it says once, few, many or a class for expanded clones.

.	TRBV20-1	TRBJ1-3	.	TGCAGTGCTAGAGATGGAAGGGATGGAAACACCATATATTTT	CSARDGRDGNTIYF
.	TRBV24-1	TRBJ2-5	.	TGTGCCACCAGTGAAGGCAGGGGTTGGGAGACCCAGCACTTC	CATSEGRGWETQHF
.	TRBV7-9	TRBJ1-1	.	TGTGCCAGCAGCTTAGAAAGGGGAAGGACTGAAGCTTTCTTT	CASSLERGRTEAFF
.	TRBV9	TRBJ1-6	many	TGTGCCAGCAGCGGGGGGGCCGGTAGTGTGGGGCCAGGCCTTAATTCACCCCTCCACTTT	CASSGGAGSVGPGLNSPLHF
.	TRBV11-2	TRBJ2-7	.	TGTGCCAGCAGCTTAGGCGGAGGGGGCAACGAGCAGTACTTC	CASSLGGGGNEQYF
.	TRBV29-1	TRBJ2-7	.	TGCAGCGTTGAAGGGACAAACTCCTACGAGCAGTACTTC	CSVEGTNSYEQYF
.	TRBV7-8	TRBJ1-3	many	TGTGCCAGCAGCTTAGAGGGACTTGGAAACACCATATATTTT	CASSLEGLGNTIYF
TRBD2	TRBV5-1	TRBJ2-7	.	TGCGCCAGCAGCCACCCCTTTAGCGGGGGGACCTACGAGCAGTACTTC	CASSHPFSGGTYEQYF
.	TRBV12-3/TRBV12-4	TRBJ2-7	once	TGTGCCAGCAGCCTCAACCCCTACGAGCAGTACTTC	CASSLNPYEQYF
.	TRBV25-1	TRBJ1-5	.	TGTGCCAGCAGTGAGGAGGGCCCAGGTATGCCCCAGCATTTT	CASSEEGPGMPQHF
.	TRBV24-1	TRBJ2-3	.	TGTGCCACCAGTGAAGCCGACAGACCAGATACGCAGTATTTT	CATSEADRPDTQYF
.	TRBV5-5	TRBJ1-4	.	TGCGCCAGCAGCCAAGGCTGGGGAGCTAATGAAAAACTGTTTTTT	CASSQGWGANEKLFF
TRBD1	TRBV7-2	TRBJ2-6	few	TGTGCCAGCAGCCAGACAGGGGGCGCGTCTGGGGCCAACGTCCTGACTTTC	CASSQTGGASGANVLTF
.	TRBV7-3	TRBJ2-2	.	TGTGCCAGCAGCTCCAGGGACTTTTCGAACACCGGGGAGCTGTTTTTT	CASSSRDFSNTGELFF
.	TRBV10-2	TRBJ2-3	.	TGCGCCAGCAGTGAGCGGGCGGGAACCACAGATACGCAGTATTTT	CASSERAGTTDTQYF
.	TRBV29-1	TRBJ2-5	.	TGCAGCGCCATGGGGGGAGAGGAAGAGACCCAGTACTTC	CSAMGGEEETQYF
TRBD2	TRBV7-9	TRBJ2-7	few	TGTGCCAGCAGCTTACTCCACGGACTAGCGGGAGGGCGCGACGAGCAGTACTTC	CASSLLHGLAGGRDEQYF
TRBD1	TRBV6-5	TRBJ1-2	many	TGTGCCAGCAGTCTGGGACAGGATTATGGCTACACCTTC	CASSLGQDYGYTF
.	TRBV20-1	TRBJ2-5	.	TGCAGTGCTAGAAGCAGGGGACAGACCCAGTACTTC	CSARSRGQTQYF
.	TRBV27	TRBJ1-5	many	TGTGCCAGCAGTCCGAGCCTGGGCGACAACACCAATCAGCCCCAGCATTTT	CASSPSLGDNTNQPQHF
.	TRBV5-6	TRBJ2-5	.	TGTGCCAGCAGCCCCGGTGGGCGAGAGACCCAGTACTTC	CASSPGGRETQYF
.	TRBV7-3	TRBJ1-2	.	TGTGCCAGCAGCCCTTCCGGACTAGGGTCGGACTATGGCTACACCTTC	CASSPSGLGSDYGYTF
TRBD1	TRBV5-1	TRBJ1-1	.	TGCGCCAGCAGCTTGGGGGTGACAGGGAGGGACACTGAAGCTTTCTTT	CASSLGVTGRDTEAFF
.	TRBV7-3	TRBJ1-1	.	TGTGCCAGCAGCTTTGTGGCTAACACTGAAGCTTTCTTT	CASSFVANTEAFF
.	TRBV12-3/TRBV12-4	TRBJ1-5	.	TGTGCCAGCAGCCAAGCGACGTTGAATCAGCCCCAGCATTTT	CASSQATLNQPQHF
.	TRBV5-6	TRBJ2-2	.	TGTGCCAGCAGCCCGGCTGGGTCTGCCACCGGGGAGCTGTTTTTT	CASSPAGSATGELFF
.	TRBV20-1	TRBJ2-1	.	TGCAGTGCTAGAGGACTATATTCCTACAATGAGCAGTTCTTC	CSARGLYSYNEQFF
.	TRBV7-9	TRBJ1-1	once	TGTGCCAGCAGCGTTAGGACAGAGGAAAGTAACACTGAAGCTTTCTTT	CASSVRTEESNTEAFF
.	TRBV4-3	TRBJ1-4	many	TGCGCCAGCAGCCAAGACTGGGGGTGGGATGAAAAACTGTTTTTT	CASSQDWGWDEKLFF
.	TRBV12-3/TRBV12-4	TRBJ1-2	once	TGTGCCAGCAGTTACCCTGGGACCCGGCGGGACTATGGCTACACCTTC	CASSYPGTRRDYGYTF
.	TRBV15	TRBJ1-5	.	TGTGCCACCAGCAGAGATGCCGGGCCCCAGCATTTT	CATSRDAGPQHF
.	TRBV9	TRBJ2-1	.	TGTGCCAGCAGCGGACAGGGAGGGGGGGCCCGTTTCGATGAGCAGTTCTTC	CASSGQGGGARFDEQFF
.	TRBV5-1	TRBJ2-7	.	TGCGCCAGCAGCTTGGCAGGAGGGATCAACGAGCAGTACTTC	CASSLAGGINEQYF
TRBD1	TRBV5-6	TRBJ1-2	.	TGTGCCAGCAGCACACTAGGGGGCTCTGGCTACACCTTC	CASSTLGGSGYTF
TRBD1	TRBV6-4	TRBJ2-3	few	TGTGCCAGCAGTTACTCGCGGGGGACAGGGAGACCAGATACGCAGTATTTT	CASSYSRGTGRPDTQYF
.	TRBV5-5	TRBJ2-1	.	TGTGCCAGCAGCTTTTCCCGTACAGTGAGGGGCCCTACATATGAGCAGTTCTTC	CASSFSRTVRGPTYEQFF
TRBD2	TRBV20-1	TRBJ2-5	.	TGCAGTGCTAGGAGGACGGGAGGGGAGACCCAGTACTTC	CSARRTGGETQYF
.	TRBV24-1	TRBJ2-6	.	TGTGCCACCAGTACGGCTTCAAGGTCCTCTGGGGCCAACGCCCTGACTTTC	CATSTASRSSGANALTF
.	TRBV15	TRBJ1-2	few	TGTGCCACCAGCCGTGACACGAACTATGGCTACACCTTC	CATSRDTNYGYTF
.	TRBV20-1	TRBJ1-5	.	TGCAGTGCTAGAGAGGGACATCGGTTGGGACCCCAGCATTTT	CSAREGHRLGPQHF
TRBD1	TRBV30	TRBJ2-7	.	TGTGCCTGGAGTGCGGACAGGTTGGGCGAGCAGTACTTC	CAWSADRLGEQYF
.	TRBV19	TRBJ1-5	.	TGTGCCAGTAGTAGGCGGGGACCCAATCAGCCCCAGCATTTT	CASSRRGPNQPQHF
.	TRBV5-5	TRBJ2-7	once	TGTGCCAGCAGCTTTGGCGGCGGACACTACGAGCAGTACTTC	CASSFGGGHYEQYF
.	TRBV25-1	TRBJ2-7	.	TGTGCCAGCACCGGAGGGAACGAGCAGTACTTC	CASTGGNEQYF
.	TRBV7-9	TRBJ1-1	many	TGTGCCAGCAGTCTACACGGAGCCACTGAAGCTTTCTTT	CASSLHGATEAFF
TRBD1	TRBV29-1	TRBJ2-4	many	TGCAGCGTTGAATTGGGACAGGGGAACATTCAGTACTTC	CSVELGQGNIQYF
TRBD1	TRBV5-6	TRBJ2-7	.	TGTGCCAGCAGCAAAGAGGGGGCGACCGAGCAGTACTTC	CASSKEGATEQYF
TRBD1	TRBV19	TRBJ1-2	.	TGTGCCAGTAGTCCCGGGACAGGAGCCTATGGCTACACCTTC	CASSPGTGAYGYTF
TRBD2	TRBV6-2/TRBV6-3	TRBJ2-2	.	TGTGCCAGCACTAAATACGGCGGGAGGGCCCCCGGGGAGCTGTTTTTT	CASTKYGGRAPGELFF
.	TRBV2	TRBJ1-4	.	TGTGCCAGCAGTCCCCGACCTCGGGAGAGACTGTTTTTT	CASSPRPRERLFF
TRBD1	TRBV15	TRBJ1-1	.	TGTGCCACCAGGACAGGGCGCCAGACTGAAGCTTTCTTT	CATRTGRQTEAFF
TRBD1	TRBV7-8	TRBJ2-5	.	TGTGCCAGCAGGCGACAGGGCAAACAAGAGACCCAGTACTTC	CASRRQGKQETQYF
.	TRBV2	TRBJ1-6	many	TGTGCCAGCAGTGACGTTTCACCCCTCCACTTT	CASSDVSPLHF
.	TRBV10-2	TRBJ2-7	.	TGCGCCAGCAGTGAATGGGAGACAGGAGACTACGAGCAGTACTTC	CASSEWETGDYEQYF